What follows are 2 T cell receptor beta chains derived from one specimen sequenced in a study of T cells after yellow fever vaccination. A single record per CDR3 protein comes from TCRdb applying MiXCR to the 5' RACE reads. The repertoire holds fewer than 350,000 distinct CDR3 sequences, roughly 8.7% seen once, with 18% in the top ten. Sequenced here: PBMCs, sampled on the day of the first yellow fever vaccination. These receptors were obtained from a man between 18 and 29 years old who received the YFV17D yellow fever vaccine.

This sequence joins TRBV5-6 and TRBJ1-2; D is ambiguous. The ends were cut back, 9 bases at V and 8 bases at J, with 23 bases in the middle. CDR3 length: 14 residues. Germline V gene sequence: CDR1 SGHDT, CDR2 YYEEEE. The CDR3 DNA reads TGTGCCACTGGACGGGAGGTCATAGATCAAGGCTACACCTTC. Translation: CATGREVIDQGYTF.

The V gene is TRBV5-5, the J gene TRBJ2-3; D unresolved. The CDR3 sequence is 14 residues long. The germline CDR1 and CDR2 sequences are SGHKS and YYEKEE (reference sequence). With 4 bases removed from V and 2 bases from J, the gap between germline ends came to 11 bases. The CDR3 nucleotides are TGTGCCAGCAGCCCGGACCAGTACACAGATACGCAGTATTTT. It specifies CASSPDQYTDTQYF.